A selection of T cell receptor beta chains follows, all from one sample in a study of blood T cell repertoires in COVID-19. Clones were sequenced by immunoSEQ multiplex PCR, and TCRdb holds only the in-frame ones, with some missing. The sample contains approximately 230,000 clones, about 80% of which appear only once. The sequenced material came from peripheral blood. The source of these receptors is a man aged 80 or over with acute or convalescent COVID-19. Each CDR3 is given with its conserved first and last residue. A D gene is named only where the DNA matches it firmly. Size values are once, few and many counts, or a class for expanded clones, and some rows have none.

V,D,J,size,CDR3,DNA
TRBV6-5,NA,TRBJ2-1,NA,CASRLETGYNEQFF,TGTGCCAGCCGCCTCGAAACGGGCTACAATGAGCAGTTCTTC
TRBV18,TRBD1,TRBJ1-2,NA,CASSPPGQIYGYTF,TGTGCCAGCTCACCTCCGGGACAGATATATGGCTACACCTTC
TRBV6-5,TRBD1,TRBJ2-7,NA,CASRRDRRTYEQYF,TGTGCCAGCCGCCGGGACAGGAGGACCTACGAGCAGTACTTC
TRBV5-4,NA,TRBJ1-5,NA,CASSPTGGRTQPQHF,TGTGCCAGCAGCCCCACTGGGGGCAGAACTCAGCCCCAGCATTTT
TRBV11-1,NA,TRBJ1-2,NA,CASSLGTPGYGYTF,TGTGCCAGCAGCTTAGGAACACCGGGCTATGGCTACACCTTC
TRBV19,TRBD1,TRBJ1-1,once,CASSMAGGRTVKAFF,TGTGCCAGTAGTATGGCAGGGGGCAGGACGGTAAAGGCTTTCTTT
TRBV10-2,NA,TRBJ2-2,NA,CASSDVGRITGELFF,TGCGCCAGCAGTGACGTGGGGCGGATCACCGGGGAGCTGTTTTTT
TRBV3-1/TRBV3-2,TRBD1,TRBJ1-3,NA,CASSPTRTGGLRSGNTIYF,TGTGCCAGCAGCCCGACCCGGACAGGGGGTCTACGCTCTGGAAACACCATATATTTT
TRBV5-1,NA,TRBJ1-3,once,CASTRDIGNTIYF,TGCGCCAGCACCCGGGACATTGGAAACACCATATATTTT
TRBV11-3,TRBD2,TRBJ2-5,NA,CASSLGGRDQETQYF,TGTGCCAGCAGCTTAGGCGGGAGGGACCAAGAGACCCAGTACTTC
TRBV27,NA,TRBJ1-5,NA,CASSLRGVNSNQPQHF,TGTGCCAGCAGTTTACGGGGGGTTAATAGCAATCAGCCCCAGCATTTT